Listed here are 17 T cell receptor beta chains from one sample, sequenced in a study of cytomegalovirus exposure and HLA in healthy donors (dated by TCRdb to the late 2010s). Receptor amplification or capture employed the immunoSEQ multiplex PCR assay. The multiplex PCR relied on a mix of 60 forward primers for TCR Vbeta segments and 13 reverse primers for TCR Jbeta segments. Drawn from immuneACCESS, this table holds only the in-frame rearrangements with V and J called that TCRdb kept. Clones are partly lost; checked studies trace under half to an unresolved V gene and leave the rest unexplained. The sample records some 120,000 clones, around 75% of which are singletons. The ten top clones hold around 2.9% of the sample. Sequencing input: PBMCs. The origin of the receptors is a man aged 25 to 40 in good health and CMV-seronegative.

J is TRBJ2-3 and V is TRBV18; 11 bases line up with TRBD2. The germline gives CDR1 KGHSH, CDR2 LQKENI. V shed 6 bases and J 4 bases; nucleotides not matched to a gene: 6. The CDR3 totals 15 residues. The CDR3 DNA reads TGTGCCAGCTCCCCTACTAGCGGGAGCCCAGATACGCAGTATTTT. It yields the protein CASSPTSGSPDTQYF.

The CDR3 nucleotides read TGTGCCAGCAGTTACTCTTTTCTACGCGGGCCCTACGAGCAGTACTTC. Amino acids: CASSYSFLRGPYEQYF. The chain uses TRBV6-5 and TRBJ2-7; D might be TRBD2 (5 bases). V lost 0 bases and J 2 bases, leaving 14 bases between the germline ends. The CDR3 is 16 amino acids. Germline CDR1 MNHEY, CDR2 SVGAGI.

This rearrangement joins TRBV6-6 to TRBJ2-3; TRBD2 is a possible D gene (5 bases). The V gene's germline CDR1 is MNHNY and CDR2 SVGAGI (reference sequence). The CDR3 covers 12 residues. V was clipped by 2 bases and J by 9 bases, with 9 bases between them. The CDR3 sequence: CASSYGERTQYF. CDR3 bases: TGTGCCAGCAGTTACGGTGAGCGGACGCAGTATTTT.

The genes are TRBV5-4 and TRBJ2-7; TRBD1 matches at 7 bases. The CDR3 has 18 amino acids. V was clipped by 0 bases and J by 0 bases; unmatched bases: 12. Germline CDR1 is SGHNT and CDR2 is YYREEE (reference sequence). CDR3 nucleotides: TGTGCCAGCAGCTTGGGAGGTACGGGACAGATGATCTCCTACGAGCAGTACTTC. This encodes CASSLGGTGQMISYEQYF.

The chain recombines TRBV6-5 with TRBJ2-1; TRBD1 agrees at 9 bases. CDR3 length: 14 residues. V gave up 2 bases and J gave up 6 bases; unmatched junction bases: 2. CDR1 and CDR2 (germline): MNHEY, SVGAGI. CDR3 sequence reads: CASSYTTGGNEQFF. CDR3 in DNA: TGTGCCAGCAGTTACACGACAGGGGGCAATGAGCAGTTCTTC.

This sequence joins TRBV7-9 and TRBJ1-5; possibly TRBD1 for D (5 bases). The length of the CDR3 is 13 residues. The germline V and J ends were trimmed by 1 base and 7 bases, with 8 bases remaining between them. The germline gives CDR1 SEHNR, CDR2 FQNEAQ (reference sequence). The CDR3 region is CASSLGWGQPQHF. The CDR3 DNA reads as TGTGCCAGCAGCTTAGGATGGGGCCAGCCCCAGCATTTT.

J is TRBJ1-2 and V is TRBV6-4; D is undetermined. CDR3 length equals 14 residues. Germline CDR1 and CDR2: MRHNA and SNTAGT. The V end was cut by 7 bases, the J end by 8 bases, with 20 bases between. CDR3 DNA: TGTGCCAGCAACCCAAACGGACTCTCGGGAGGCTACACCTTC. This codes for CASNPNGLSGGYTF.

V usage is TRBV2 and J usage is TRBJ1-1; TRBD1 aligns across 9 bases. In germline, CDR1 is SNHLY, CDR2 FYNNEI. This CDR3 spans 13 amino acids. Trimming removed 8 bases from V and 2 bases from J; junction bases left unmatched: 3. CDR3 in amino acids: CASGTGLNTEAFF. The CDR3 region has the DNA TGTGCCAGCGGGACAGGGTTAAACACTGAAGCTTTCTTT. The variable domain in full, with the rest retrieved from reference TRBV2 and TRBJ1-1, is EPEVTQTPSHQVTQMGQEVILRCVPISNHLYFYWYRQILGQKVEFLVSFYNNEISEKSEIFDDQFSVERPDGSNFTLKIRSTKLEDSAMYFCASGTGLNTEAFFGQGTRLTVV.

In its sample, this clone was seen a few times. This chain connects TRBV6-5 to TRBJ2-7; 8 bases line up with TRBD2. This CDR3 comprises 14 residues. With V trimmed by 4 bases and J by 4 bases, 6 bases remained unmatched. Germline-derived CDR1 and CDR2 are MNHEY and SVGAGI. CDR3 sequence: CASSSNGRAYEQYF. CDR3 nucleotide sequence: TGTGCCAGCAGTTCCAACGGGAGGGCGTACGAGCAGTACTTC.

The chain combines TRBV28 with TRBJ1-6; the match to TRBD1 covers 7 bases. The CDR3 extends over 15 amino acids. Germline CDR1 reads MDHEN; CDR2 reads SYDVKM. Unmatched junction bases numbered 11, after V lost 10 bases and J lost 5 bases. The CDR3 is CATESGQADNSPLHF. The CDR3 DNA is TGTGCCACAGAATCCGGACAGGCGGATAATTCACCCCTCCACTTT.

The V and J genes are TRBV9 and TRBJ2-7, with TRBD1 matching 8 bases. The CDR3 runs to 13 residues. The V gene's germline CDR1 is SGDLS and CDR2 YYNGEE. The trim removed 6 bases at V and 6 bases at J, leaving 8 bases unmatched. The CDR3 is CASTPNDRGEQYF. The CDR3, as DNA: TGTGCCAGCACACCGAACGACAGGGGCGAGCAGTACTTC.

Points on this clone: Different DNA sequences within this sample yield the same CDR3. The chain links TRBV6-5 to TRBJ2-7, with 8 bases matching TRBD1. Germline V gene sequence: CDR1 MNHEY, CDR2 SVGAGI. The trim removed 6 bases at V and 4 bases at J, leaving 8 bases unmatched. This CDR3 region has 14 residues. DNA for the CDR3: TGTGCCAGCAGGAGCGGACAGGGAGAGTACGAGCAGTACTTC. Translated: CASRSGQGEYEQYF.

As to this clone: Lacking the conserved final phenylalanine or tryptophan, this CDR3 likely reflects a read error. The chain has TRBV30 and TRBJ1-1, with D possibly being TRBD1 (5 bases). V gave up 1 base and J gave up 0 bases, with 12 bases separating them. Germline CDR1 GTSNPN, CDR2 SVGIG (reference sequence). CDR3 size: 15 residues. The CDR3 DNA follows: TGTGCCTGGAGTGGGCGGGGGTCCATGAACACTGAAGCTTTCGTT. Protein product: CAWSGRGSMNTEAFV.

This clone has a handful of counts. V and J are TRBV2 and TRBJ2-7; 9 nucleotides agree with TRBD2. The CDR3 contains 14 residues. With 5 bases clipped from V and 3 bases from J, the junction kept 5 bases outside the gene matches. Germline V gene lookup returns CDR1 SNHLY and CDR2 FYNNEI. CDR3 nucleotides: TGTGCCAGCAGTACCGGGACTAGCCACTACGAGCAGTACTTC. Translation: CASSTGTSHYEQYF.

The chain uses TRBV28 and TRBJ2-7; D remains unclear. The V end lost 5 bases, the J end lost 2 bases, and 13 bases lay between the germline ends. The germline CDR1 and CDR2 sequences are MDHEN and SYDVKM. The CDR3 has 14 amino acids. The chain's CDR3 is CASSRTPATYEQYF. As DNA, the CDR3 is TGTGCCAGCAGTCGAACACCCGCAACCTACGAGCAGTACTTC.

The chain recombines TRBV6-5 with TRBJ2-1; maybe TRBD1 (6 bases). CDR3 length: 15 amino acids. V dropped 4 bases and J dropped 4 bases, with 14 bases sitting between them. CDR1 is MNHEY and CDR2 is SVGAGI in the germline V gene. CDR3 protein: CASSSTGTYYNEQFF. For the CDR3, the DNA is TGTGCCAGCAGTTCCACCGGGACATATTACAATGAGCAGTTCTTC.

The chain links TRBV6-5 to TRBJ2-1; D call uncertain. The CDR3 runs 15 residues. From germline, CDR1 is MNHEY and CDR2 SVGAGI. V lost 4 bases and J lost 1, with 11 bases in between. The CDR3: CASSSVETSYNEQFF. The CDR3 bases are TGTGCCAGCAGTTCAGTAGAGACTTCCTACAATGAGCAGTTCTTC.